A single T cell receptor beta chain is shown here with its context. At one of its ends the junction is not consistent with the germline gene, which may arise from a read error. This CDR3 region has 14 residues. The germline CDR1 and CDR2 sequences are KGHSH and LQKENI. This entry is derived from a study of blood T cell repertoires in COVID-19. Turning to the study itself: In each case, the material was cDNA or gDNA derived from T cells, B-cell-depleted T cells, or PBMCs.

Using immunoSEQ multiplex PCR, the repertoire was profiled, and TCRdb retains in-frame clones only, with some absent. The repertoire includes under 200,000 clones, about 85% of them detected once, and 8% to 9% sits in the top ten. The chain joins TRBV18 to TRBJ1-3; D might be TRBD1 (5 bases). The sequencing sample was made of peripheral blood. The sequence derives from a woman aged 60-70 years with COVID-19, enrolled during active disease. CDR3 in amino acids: CASSPQGSGNAIYF. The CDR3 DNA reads TGTGCCAGCTCACCACAGGGGTCTGGAAACGCCATATATTTT.